This TCR beta chain was recorded in a study of CD8+ T cells in alopecia areata. The trim removed 6 bases at V and 5 bases at J, leaving 7 bases unmatched. This CDR3 has 13 residues. Germline loops: CDR1 SQVTM, CDR2 ANQGSEA. The sample's treatment: oral pan-JAK inhibitor, 5-10 mg twice daily. Peripheral blood, together with lesional scalp punch biopsies, was collected from alopecia areata patients. A remark on this clone: Its antigen remains unidentified.

cDNA reverse transcribed from extracted RNA served as the sequencing template. Method: immunoSEQ multiplex PCR; TCRdb's copy keeps in-frame clones and lacks some. The data contain 200,000 or so clones, 58% of them singletons. The study's findings and limits: Scalp clonality and expanded CD8+ clones among the top 100 were significantly decreased by tofacitinib.

Specimen: CD4+ T cells sorted from blood, collected at week 24, from a patient treated with tofacitinib. This chain links TRBV29-1 with TRBJ2-7; the match to TRBD2 covers 10 bases. The receptor was derived from a human donor with alopecia areata. The CDR3 nucleotides are TGCAGCGTAGGACTAGCGGCTTGGGACGAGCAGTACTTC. Protein product: CSVGLAAWDEQYF.